This T cell receptor beta chain was captured in a study of cytomegalovirus exposure and HLA in healthy donors. CDR1 SEHNR and CDR2 FQNEAQ come from the germline V gene (reference sequence). After removal of 2 bases from V and 1 base from J, the junction contained 2 bases not matched to a gene. The CDR3 loop spans 14 amino acids. A multiplex PCR was run with 60 Vbeta primers and 13 Jbeta primers. Sequencing was performed with immunoSEQ multiplex PCR; in TCRdb, only in-frame clones are kept and a portion is missing. The sample carries roughly 140,000 clones, 75% to 80% recorded once. The clonotype originates from a woman aged 25 to 39 in good health and CMV-seronegative. The specimen sequenced was PBMCs. This sequence joins TRBV7-9 and TRBJ2-7; 7 nucleotides match TRBD2. CDR3 in DNA: TGTGCCAGCAGCTTAAGCGGGACTTCCTACGAGCAGTACTTC. Protein: CASSLSGTSYEQYF.